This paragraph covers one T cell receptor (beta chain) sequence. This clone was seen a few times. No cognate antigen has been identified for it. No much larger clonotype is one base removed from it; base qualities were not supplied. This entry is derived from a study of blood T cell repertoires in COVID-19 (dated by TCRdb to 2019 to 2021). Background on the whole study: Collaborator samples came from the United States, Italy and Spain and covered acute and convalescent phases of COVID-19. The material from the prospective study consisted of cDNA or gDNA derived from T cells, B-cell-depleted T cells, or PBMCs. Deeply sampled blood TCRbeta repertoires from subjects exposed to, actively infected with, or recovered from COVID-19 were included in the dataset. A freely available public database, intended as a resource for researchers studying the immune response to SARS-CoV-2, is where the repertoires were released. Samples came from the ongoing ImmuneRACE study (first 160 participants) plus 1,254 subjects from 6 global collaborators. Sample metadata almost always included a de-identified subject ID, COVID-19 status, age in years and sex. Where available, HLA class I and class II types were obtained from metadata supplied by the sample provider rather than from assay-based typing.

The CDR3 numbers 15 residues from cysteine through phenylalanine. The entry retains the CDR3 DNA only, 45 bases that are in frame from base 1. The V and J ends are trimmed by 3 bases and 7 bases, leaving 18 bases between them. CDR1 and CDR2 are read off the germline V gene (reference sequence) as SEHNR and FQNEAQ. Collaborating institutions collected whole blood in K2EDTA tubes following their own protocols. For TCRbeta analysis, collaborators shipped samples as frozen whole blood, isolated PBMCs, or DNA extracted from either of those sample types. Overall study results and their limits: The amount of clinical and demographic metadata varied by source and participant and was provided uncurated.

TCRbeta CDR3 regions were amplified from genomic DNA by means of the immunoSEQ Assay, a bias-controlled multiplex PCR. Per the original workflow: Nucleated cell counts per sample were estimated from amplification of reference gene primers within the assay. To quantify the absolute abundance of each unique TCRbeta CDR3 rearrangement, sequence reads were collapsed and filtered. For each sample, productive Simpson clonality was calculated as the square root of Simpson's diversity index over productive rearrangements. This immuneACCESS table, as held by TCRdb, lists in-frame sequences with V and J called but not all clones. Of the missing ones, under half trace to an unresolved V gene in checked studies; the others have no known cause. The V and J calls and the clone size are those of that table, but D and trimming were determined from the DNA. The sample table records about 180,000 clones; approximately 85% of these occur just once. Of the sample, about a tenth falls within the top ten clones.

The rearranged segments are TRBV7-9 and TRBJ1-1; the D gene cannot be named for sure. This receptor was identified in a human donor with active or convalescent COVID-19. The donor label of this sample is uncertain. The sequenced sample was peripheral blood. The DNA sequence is TGTGCCAGCAGCTTCTCGGGATACGGTGCCTATGAAGCTTTCTTT. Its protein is CASSFSGYGAYEAFF.